The source of this T cell receptor (beta chain) is a study of T cells in Graves' hyperthyroidism and ophthalmopathy. RNA transcripts served as the template for amplifying TCR beta CDR3 regions. A first-round RT-PCR of the TCR CDR3 used the HTBI primer set. TCRdb used MiXCR to reprocess the multiplex PCR reads, holding one entry per CDR3 protein. The sample lists around 300,000 distinct CDR3 sequences, roughly 15% occurring once. V dropped 5 bases and J dropped 6 bases, with 13 bases sitting between them. In germline, CDR1 is MDHEN, CDR2 SYDVKM. The CDR3 has 13 amino acids. This clonotype has a count of ten or more.

The sample taken for sequencing was blood. The V call is TRBV28, the J call TRBJ1-1; no clear D. The source is a woman aged 45-65 years with Graves' hyperthyroidism that later progressed to Graves' ophthalmopathy. This chain's CDR3 is CASSALEPSEAFF. CDR3 nucleotides: TGTGCCAGCAGTGCACTGGAGCCCTCTGAAGCTTTCTTT. The entire variable domain, with the rest obtained from reference TRBV28 and TRBJ1-1, is as follows: DVKVTQSSRYLVKRTGEKVFLECVQDMDHENMFWYRQDPGLGLRLIYFSYDVKMKEKGDIPEGYSVSREKKERFSLILESASTNQTSMYLCASSALEPSEAFFGQGTRLTVV.